This T cell receptor beta chain emerged from a study of vaccination effects on CD4 cells after COVID-19. General study points: In vaccinees who were healthy, merely 1 out of 255 vaccine-induced clones cross-reacted with common cold coronaviruses. Late after vaccination, infection- and vaccine-induced clones showed marked clonal contraction.

Expansion of antigen-specific CD4+ T cells with viral peptide pools was carried out by the ViraFEST assay before sequencing. Having been cultured for 10 days, the cells underwent CD4+ T cell isolation. Previously uninfected by SARS-CoV-2, the vaccine recipients also showed negative nucleocapsid antibodies. In culture with about 9.7 IU/ml IL-2 and around 10 ug/ml peptides, PBMC were grown at roughly 2 million per well. Half-medium changes using IL-2 medium occurred on days 3 and 7. Sequencing used immunoSEQ multiplex PCR; TCRdb keeps in-frame clones, though not all of them. Here the sample spans tens of thousands of clones, roughly 76% being singletons. CDR1 and CDR2 from the germline V gene are SGHNT and YYREEE (reference sequence). CDR3 length equals 14 residues. V lost 0 bases and J lost 7; bases outside the gene matches: 4. Details on this clone: Its antigen remains unknown.

This clonotype originated in a human donor who received a COVID-19 vaccine. This material consisted of CD4+ T cells from PBMCs cultured with HCoV-OC43 spike peptides, taken before COVID-19 vaccination. Regarding subset: HCoV-OC43 spike overlapping peptide pool stimulation. The chain couples TRBV5-4 to TRBJ1-3; 7 bases agree with TRBD1. The CDR3 sequence: CASSLGGGANTIYF. For the CDR3, the DNA is TGTGCCAGCAGCTTGGGAGGGGGCGCGAACACCATATATTTT.